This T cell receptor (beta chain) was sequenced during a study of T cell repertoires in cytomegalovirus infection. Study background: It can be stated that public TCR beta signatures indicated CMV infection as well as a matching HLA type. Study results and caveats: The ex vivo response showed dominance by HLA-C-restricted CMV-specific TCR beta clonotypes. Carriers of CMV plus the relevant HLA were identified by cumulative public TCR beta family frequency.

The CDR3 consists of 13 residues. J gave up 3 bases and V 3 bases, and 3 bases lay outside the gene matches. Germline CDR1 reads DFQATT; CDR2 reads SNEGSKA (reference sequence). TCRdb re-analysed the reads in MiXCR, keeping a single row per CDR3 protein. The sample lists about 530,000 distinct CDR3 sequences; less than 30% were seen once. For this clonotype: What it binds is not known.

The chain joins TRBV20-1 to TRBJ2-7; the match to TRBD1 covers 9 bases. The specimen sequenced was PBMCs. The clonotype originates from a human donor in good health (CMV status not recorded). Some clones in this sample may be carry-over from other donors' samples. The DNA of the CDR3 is TGCAGTGCTAGGACAGGGGGAATCTACGAGCAGTACTTC. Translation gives CSARTGGIYEQYF.